A single sample is the source of the 12 T cell receptor beta chains below, sequenced in a study of blood T cell repertoires in COVID-19. The method was immunoSEQ multiplex PCR; TCRdb's version includes in-frame clones alone and lacks a portion of them. The sample lists about 180,000 clones, around 74% occurring once. The sample comprised peripheral blood. The receptors originated from a woman in her sixties with COVID-19, enrolled during active disease.

This clone has a single count. The rearrangement uses TRBV20-1 and TRBJ2-2, with D possibly matching TRBD2 (6 bases). With 3 bases removed from V and 0 bases from J, the gap between germline ends came to 17 bases. This CDR3 has 17 residues. CDR1 and CDR2 (germline): DFQATT, SNEGSKA (reference sequence). CDR3: CSASGHGWGANTGELFF. CDR3 nucleotides: TGCAGTGCTAGTGGTCATGGCTGGGGGGCGAACACCGGGGAGCTGTTTTTT.

The chain recombines TRBV10-3 with TRBJ2-5, with 7 bases identical to TRBD2. Germline V lookup: CDR1 ENHRY, CDR2 SYGVKD. V was pared by 6 bases and J by 0 bases, with 7 bases of the junction left unmatched. The CDR3 extends over 15 amino acids. CDR3 DNA: TGTGCCATCAGGGCTAGCGGAAACTACCAAGAGACCCAGTACTTC. Its protein is CAIRASGNYQETQYF.

This clone showed up just a few times. The V and J genes are TRBV6-6 and TRBJ1-2, with D perhaps matching TRBD1 (5 bases). Germline V gene data show CDR1 as MNHNY and CDR2 as SVGAGI (reference sequence). This CDR3 has 15 amino acids. V was trimmed by 2 bases and J by 4 bases, leaving 14 bases between them. The CDR3 DNA sequence: TGTGCCAGCAGTTACAGAGGGGAGGGTCTCTATGGCTACACCTTC. Residues: CASSYRGEGLYGYTF.

This clone was counted between two and nine times. V is TRBV5-8 and J is TRBJ2-3, with 8 bases matching TRBD2. CDR3 size: 15 residues. The junction had 6 bases not matched to a gene; V was cut back by 3 bases and J by 3 bases. Germline lookup yields CDR1 SGHTS and CDR2 YDEGEE. The CDR3 DNA follows: TGTGCCAGCAGCTCTACGGGGGGGAGTACAGATACGCAGTATTTT. Amino acid sequence: CASSSTGGSTDTQYF. The full variable domain, rest sourced from reference TRBV5-8 and TRBJ2-3, is EAGVTQSPTHLIKTRGQQATLRCSPISGHTSVYWYQQALGLGLQFLLWYDEGEERNRGNFPPRFSGRQFPNYSSELNVNALELEDSALYLCASSSTGGSTDTQYFGPGTRLTVL.

The chain has TRBV6-2 or TRBV6-3 and TRBJ2-7, with D maybe TRBD1 (6 bases). There are 16 residues in the CDR3. Germline loops: CDR1 MNHEY, CDR2 SVGEGT. Trimming took 2 bases from V and 6 from J, leaving 20 bases between them. The CDR3 here is CASSYLSGQGGREQYF. DNA of the CDR3: TGTGCCAGCAGTTACCTGTCGGGCCAAGGGGGACGCGAGCAGTACTTC.

The V gene is TRBV27, the J gene TRBJ2-1, with D maybe TRBD1 (5 bases). Germline V gene sequence: CDR1 MNHEY, CDR2 SMNVEV (reference sequence). The V and J ends lost 3 bases and 0 bases respectively, with 15 bases between them. The CDR3 consists of 17 residues. Written as DNA, the CDR3 is TGTGCCAGCAGTTTTATTGGATCGCAGGGCTCCTACAATGAGCAGTTCTTC. This encodes CASSFIGSQGSYNEQFF.

In this sample, this clone turned up a few times. In DNA, the CDR3 is TGTGCCAGCAGCTTTGGGATGACTAGAACCTACGAGCAGTACTTC. Residues: CASSFGMTRTYEQYF. The chain is built from TRBV11-2 and TRBJ2-7, with D possibly TRBD2 on 6 matching bases. From germline, CDR1 is SGHAT and CDR2 FQNNGV. The CDR3 has 15 residues. V was clipped by 3 bases and J by 2 bases, with 14 bases between them.

This clone was counted a few times. Mismatch with germline at one junction end may stem from a read error. The CDR3: CACPGQGANTGELFF. In DNA, the CDR3 is TGTGCCTGCCCAGGACAGGGGGCGAATACCGGGGAGCTGTTTTTT. This sequence joins TRBV30 and TRBJ2-2; 11 nucleotides match TRBD1. Germline loops: CDR1 GTSNPN, CDR2 SVGIG (reference sequence). The CDR3 has 15 amino acids.

This chain links TRBV2 with TRBJ2-1; 7 nucleotides align to TRBD2. This CDR3 is built from 16 residues. Germline CDR1 and CDR2: SNHLY and FYNNEI. The J segment lost 5 bases and the V segment lost 4 bases, leaving 11 bases of the junction unmatched. CDR3 sequence: CASSGVGGLANNEQFF. The CDR3 DNA follows: TGTGCCAGCAGTGGGGTGGGAGGGCTAGCGAACAATGAGCAGTTCTTC.

V and J are TRBV3-1 (or the pseudogene TRBV3-2) and TRBJ2-4, with 9 bases aligning to TRBD1. This CDR3 contains 21 residues. Germline CDR1 is LGHDT and CDR2 is YNNKEL (reference sequence). J gave up 0 bases and V 0 bases, and 15 bases lay outside the gene matches. The CDR3 protein is CASSQDNPHRDRVLAKNIQYF. DNA of the CDR3: TGTGCCAGCAGCCAAGACAACCCACACCGGGACAGGGTACTAGCCAAAAACATTCAGTACTTC.

J is TRBJ1-5 and V is TRBV18, with unresolved D. CDR1 KGHSH and CDR2 LQKENI come from the germline V gene. Between the trimmed V and J ends, which lost 6 bases and 2 bases, there was a span of 11 bases. The CDR3 covers 14 residues. CDR3 nucleotides: TGTGCCAGCTCCCTCGAAGCCGGCAATCAGCCCCAGCATTTT. Its translation: CASSLEAGNQPQHF. Based on the CDR3 plus reference TRBV18 and TRBJ1-5, the full variable domain is NAGVMQNPRHLVRRRGQEARLRCSPMKGHSHVYWYRQLPEEGLKFMVYLQKENIIDESGMPKERFSAEFPKEGPSILRIQQVVRGDSAAYFCASSLEAGNQPQHFGDGTRLSIL.

This clone was seen once. This rearrangement joins TRBV7-2 to TRBJ1-1; possibly TRBD1 for D (6 bases). Trimming left V 3 bases short and J 5 bases short, with 22 bases between. The CDR3 sequence is 17 residues long. The germline V gene encodes CDR1 SGHTA and CDR2 FQGNSA. The CDR3 sequence: CASSFVVNRAMGTEAFF. Written as DNA, the CDR3 is TGTGCCAGCAGCTTCGTTGTGAACAGGGCGATGGGGACTGAAGCTTTCTTT.